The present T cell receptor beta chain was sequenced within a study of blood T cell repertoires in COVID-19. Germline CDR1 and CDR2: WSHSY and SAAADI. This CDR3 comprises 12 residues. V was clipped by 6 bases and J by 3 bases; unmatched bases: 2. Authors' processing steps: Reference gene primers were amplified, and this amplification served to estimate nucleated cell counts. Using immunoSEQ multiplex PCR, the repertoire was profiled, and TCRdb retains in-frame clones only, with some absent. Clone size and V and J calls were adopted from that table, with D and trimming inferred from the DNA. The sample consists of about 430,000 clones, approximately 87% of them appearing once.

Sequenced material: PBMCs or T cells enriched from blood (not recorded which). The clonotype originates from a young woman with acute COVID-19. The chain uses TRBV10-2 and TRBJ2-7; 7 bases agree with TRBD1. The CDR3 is CASRQGLYEQYF. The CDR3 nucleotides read TGCGCCAGCAGACAGGGGCTCTACGAGCAGTACTTC.